This TCR beta chain was sequenced during a study of long-term antiretroviral therapy in people with HIV. The study's findings and limits: Clones expanded before ART dominated the repertoire at all time points.

Running of the v3.0 immunoSEQ assay took place at survey level. TCRdb's copy holds only in-frame clones and misses some; the assay was immunoSEQ multiplex PCR. This sample carries 9,500 to 15,000 clones, roughly three quarters of them seen once, and the ten largest clones take more than 9%. For this clone: Antigen: not known.

This CDR3 comprises 16 residues. Germline V CDR1 and CDR2: ENHRY, SYGVKD. The J segment lost 2 bases and the V segment lost 6 bases, leaving 7 bases of the junction unmatched. The chain joins TRBV10-3 to TRBJ2-1; 10 bases align to TRBD2. This receptor was identified in a woman between 40 and 55 years old with HIV. The sample here was unsorted PBMCs, taken 0.8 years before starting antiretroviral therapy. The CDR3 reads CAISSMTSGPYNEQFF. CDR3 coding DNA: TGTGCCATCAGCTCTATGACTAGCGGGCCCTACAATGAGCAGTTCTTC.